These T cell receptor beta chains were read from a single sample in a study of T cells in Graves' hyperthyroidism and ophthalmopathy. TCRdb passed the multiplex PCR reads through MiXCR, listing each CDR3 protein once. The sample consists of around 290,000 distinct CDR3 sequences, more than 10% of them appearing once. Sequenced input: blood. These TCRs come from a woman in her thirties with Graves' hyperthyroidism that later progressed to Graves' ophthalmopathy. Both conserved end residues are part of each CDR3. D genes are given only for firm matches. Clone size is not always given. Where it is, it says once, few, many or a class for expanded clones.

v_gene: TRBV6-1
abundance: -
d_gene: TRBD1
j_gene: TRBJ1-1
CDR3nt: TGTGCCAGCAGTGAAGGAGGGGGCCGAGCAGGACGCGAAGCTTTCTTT
CDR3aa: CASSEGGGRAGREAFF

v_gene: TRBV20-1
abundance: many
d_gene: -
j_gene: TRBJ2-7
CDR3nt: TGCAGTGCTAGAGATCGGCTTCGTGGGGGCGAGCAGTACTTC
CDR3aa: CSARDRLRGGEQYF

v_gene: TRBV5-4
abundance: -
d_gene: TRBD1
j_gene: TRBJ2-1
CDR3nt: TGTGCCAGCAGCGGGGACAGACTCAATGAGCAGTTCTTC
CDR3aa: CASSGDRLNEQFF

v_gene: TRBV7-9
abundance: many
d_gene: TRBD1
j_gene: TRBJ1-6
CDR3nt: TGTGCCAGCAGCGAGGGACAGAGCTCCTATAATTCACCCCTCCACTTT
CDR3aa: CASSEGQSSYNSPLHF

v_gene: TRBV9
abundance: -
d_gene: -
j_gene: TRBJ2-3
CDR3nt: TGTGCCAGCGGAGGAGCGTCAGATACGCAGTATTTT
CDR3aa: CASGGASDTQYF

v_gene: TRBV30
abundance: many
d_gene: -
j_gene: TRBJ1-1
CDR3nt: TGTGCCTGGAGTCCGGACCTGGGAACTGAAGCTTTCTTT
CDR3aa: CAWSPDLGTEAFF

v_gene: TRBV27
abundance: -
d_gene: TRBD2
j_gene: TRBJ2-3
CDR3nt: TGTGCCAGCCAAATAACCCGGACTAGCGGTTCAGATACGCAGTATTTT
CDR3aa: CASQITRTSGSDTQYF

v_gene: TRBV7-9
abundance: many
d_gene: -
j_gene: TRBJ2-7
CDR3nt: TGTGCCAGCAGCTTAGCAGACACCTACTACGAGCAGTACTTC
CDR3aa: CASSLADTYYEQYF

v_gene: TRBV18
abundance: few
d_gene: TRBD2
j_gene: TRBJ2-2
CDR3nt: TGTGCCAGCTCACGACTTCCCCGGCGGGAGACAAACACCGGGGAGCTGTTTTTT
CDR3aa: CASSRLPRRETNTGELFF

v_gene: TRBV10-3
abundance: -
d_gene: -
j_gene: TRBJ1-1
CDR3nt: TGTGCCATCAGGGGGAGAGGGGGGAACACTGAAGCTCTCTTT
CDR3aa: CAIRGRGGNTEALF